This T cell receptor beta chain was sequenced during a study of blood T cell repertoires in COVID-19 (dated by TCRdb to 2020 to 2022). The study in broad terms: Samples from collaborators originated in the United States, Italy and Spain and spanned both the acute and convalescent phases of COVID-19. The material from the prospective study consisted of cDNA or gDNA derived from T cells, B-cell-depleted T cells, or PBMCs. The repertoires were released in a freely available public database intended as a resource for research on the immune response to SARS-CoV-2. The samples were drawn from the first 160 participants of the ongoing ImmuneRACE study and from about 1,200 subjects provided by 6 global collaborators. The dataset comprised deeply sampled blood TCRbeta repertoires from subjects exposed to, actively infected with, or recovered from COVID-19. HLA class I and class II types, where available, came from metadata supplied by the sample provider rather than from assay-based typing. The sample metadata nearly always contained a de-identified subject ID, COVID-19 status, age in years and sex. Results the study describes overall, beyond this receptor: Clinical and demographic metadata were provided uncurated, with the amount varying by source and participant.

TCRbeta CDR3 regions were amplified from genomic DNA by means of the immunoSEQ Assay, a bias-controlled multiplex PCR. Concerning the study's data processing: The number of nucleated cells in each sample was estimated from the amplification of reference gene primers within the assay. To quantify the absolute abundance of each unique TCRbeta CDR3 rearrangement, sequence reads were collapsed and filtered. Productive Simpson clonality was computed per sample as the square root of Simpson's diversity index over productive rearrangements. In its TCRdb copy, this immuneACCESS table keeps in-frame sequences only and misses some clones. Where compared with another copy, unresolved V genes explain less than half of these, and the others have no known cause. V, J and clone size are those of that table, while D and trimming were read from the DNA. A total of approximately 45,000 clones appear in this sample, over 80% of them only once. The ten biggest clones cover 2.1% of the sample.

The CDR3 contains 13 residues, cysteine and phenylalanine counted. Of the read, only the CDR3 DNA is kept; its 39 bases are in frame from base 1. V and J lose 1 base and 1 base, and a span of 5 bases separates them. The germline V gene gives CDR1 as SGHRS and CDR2 as YFSETQ. One collaborating source in Seattle enrolled patients during active infection and followed them longitudinally through the course of disease. Each collaborating institution followed its own protocols to collect whole blood in K2EDTA tubes. For TCRbeta analysis, collaborator samples were shipped as frozen whole blood, as isolated PBMCs, or as DNA extracted from either sample type. For this clone: Its specific antigen is unknown. Base qualities are missing; no much larger clone stands one base away.

Sequenced input: peripheral blood. This clonotype was obtained from a woman older than 75 with COVID-19, enrolled during active disease. The V and J segments used are TRBV5-1 and TRBJ1-1, with no reliable assignment of the D segment. The CDR3 in this case is CASSLSSNTEAFF. Read as DNA, the sequence is TGCGCCAGCAGCTTGTCCTCGAACACTGAAGCTTTCTTT.